This TCR beta chain stems from a study of shared clonotypes between healthy human individuals. Profiling relied on immunoSEQ multiplex PCR, and the TCRdb table lists in-frame clones only, not all of them. Of approximately 500,000 clones detected, over 60% appear once; the ten largest clones hold around 12%. V lost 1 base to trimming and J lost 15 bases; unmatched junction nucleotides: 8. Germline V gene data show CDR1 as SGHAT and CDR2 as FQNNGV. The CDR3 is 13 amino acids. The receptor comes from a woman in her thirties or forties in good health. Some clones in this sample may be carry-over from other donors' samples. The chain has TRBV11-2 and TRBJ2-1; TRBD2 matches at 8 bases. Sample: PBMCs. This chain's CDR3 is CASSLVNSGTPFF. The CDR3 bases are TGTGCCAGCAGCTTAGTGAATAGCGGGACCCCGTTCTTC.